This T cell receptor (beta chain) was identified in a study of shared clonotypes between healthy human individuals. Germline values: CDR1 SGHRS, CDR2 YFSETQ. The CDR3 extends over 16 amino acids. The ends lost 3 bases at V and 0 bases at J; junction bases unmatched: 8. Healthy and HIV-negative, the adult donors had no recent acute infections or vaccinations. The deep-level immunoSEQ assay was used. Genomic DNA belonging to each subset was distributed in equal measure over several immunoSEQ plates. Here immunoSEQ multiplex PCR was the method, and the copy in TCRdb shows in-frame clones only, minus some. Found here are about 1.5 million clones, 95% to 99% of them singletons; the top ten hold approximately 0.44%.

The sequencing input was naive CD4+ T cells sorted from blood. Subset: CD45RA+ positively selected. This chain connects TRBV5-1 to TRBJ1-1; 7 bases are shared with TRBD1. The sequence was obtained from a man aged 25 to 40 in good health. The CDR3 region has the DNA TGCGCCAGCAGCTACAGGGACAGCAACATGAACACTGAAGCTTTCTTT. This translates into CASSYRDSNMNTEAFF.